Below, 25 T cell receptor beta chains from the same sample are listed, as sequenced in a study of blood T cell repertoires in COVID-19. The method was immunoSEQ multiplex PCR; TCRdb's version includes in-frame clones alone and lacks a portion of them. The table records about 310,000 clones, 87% of them present only once. The source material was peripheral blood. The receptors originated from a woman in her 50s who had recovered from COVID-19.

This chain joins TRBV10-2 and TRBJ2-7, with D possibly being TRBD1 (6 bases). This CDR3 region has 16 residues. Germline V gene lookup returns CDR1 WSHSY and CDR2 SAAADI. The V gene lost 6 bases and the J gene lost 6 bases, with 24 bases spanning the gap. The CDR3 reads CASREVLHRQASEQYF. CDR3 nucleotide sequence: TGCGCCAGCAGGGAGGTCTTGCATAGACAGGCCAGCGAGCAGTACTTC.

The table lists this clone with a count of one. The rearrangement joins TRBV27 to TRBJ1-2; D gene ambiguous. This CDR3 has 13 residues. The ends were cut back, 5 bases at V and 4 bases at J, with 11 bases in the middle. Germline CDR1 reads MNHEY; CDR2 reads SMNVEV (reference sequence). The CDR3 here is CASSRELGYGYTF. The DNA of the CDR3 is TGTGCCAGCAGTAGGGAGCTGGGCTATGGCTACACCTTC.

The genes are TRBV7-9 and TRBJ2-7, with D uncertain. The germline V and J ends were trimmed by 2 bases and 4 bases, with 12 bases remaining between them. Germline loops: CDR1 SEHNR, CDR2 FQNEAQ (reference sequence). The CDR3 sequence is 14 residues long. Here the CDR3 reads CASSLMRESYEQYF. DNA of the CDR3: TGTGCCAGCAGCTTAATGAGAGAATCATACGAGCAGTACTTC.

This chain uses TRBV28 with TRBJ2-6; TRBD1 agrees at 10 bases. Germline values: CDR1 MDHEN, CDR2 SYDVKM. The junction had 9 bases not matched to a gene; V was cut back by 5 bases and J by 2 bases. CDR3 size: 18 residues. CDR3: CASSPGTGEGPGANVLTF. The DNA for the CDR3 is TGTGCCAGCAGTCCCGGGACAGGGGAGGGCCCTGGGGCCAACGTCCTGACTTTC. The full variable domain, rest sourced from reference TRBV28 and TRBJ2-6, is DVKVTQSSRYLVKRTGEKVFLECVQDMDHENMFWYRQDPGLGLRLIYFSYDVKMKEKGDIPEGYSVSREKKERFSLILESASTNQTSMYLCASSPGTGEGPGANVLTFGAGSRLTVL.

This CDR3 is CASIAEAPNGYTF. The CDR3 nucleotides read TGTGCCAGCATAGCGGAGGCCCCAAATGGCTACACCTTC. V gene TRBV2 combines with J gene TRBJ1-2; D is uncertain. The germline V gene has CDR1 SNHLY and CDR2 FYNNEI. This CDR3 is 13 amino acids long. The germline V and J ends were trimmed by 7 bases and 6 bases, with 15 bases remaining between them. The variable domain in full, with the rest retrieved from reference TRBV2 and TRBJ1-2, is EPEVTQTPSHQVTQMGQEVILRCVPISNHLYFYWYRQILGQKVEFLVSFYNNEISEKSEIFDDQFSVERPDGSNFTLKIRSTKLEDSAMYFCASIAEAPNGYTFGSGTRLTVV.

The V and J genes are TRBV7-9 and TRBJ2-7; perhaps TRBD2 as D (5 bases). V was cut by 2 bases and J by 6 bases, with 8 bases left in between. Germline CDR1 is SEHNR and CDR2 is FQNEAQ (reference sequence). There are 12 residues in the CDR3. CDR3 sequence: CASSLQAGEQYF. CDR3 DNA sequence: TGTGCCAGCAGCTTACAGGCGGGCGAGCAGTACTTC.

The V gene is TRBV7-9, the J gene TRBJ2-7, with 7 bases identical to TRBD2. Germline V gene sequence: CDR1 SEHNR, CDR2 FQNEAQ (reference sequence). The ends lost 8 bases at V and 3 bases at J; junction bases unmatched: 4. The CDR3 length is 12 residues. The CDR3 sequence is CASSWDYYEQYF. DNA for the CDR3: TGTGCCAGCTCATGGGACTACTACGAGCAGTACTTC.

This chain joins TRBV24-1 and TRBJ2-4; 8 nucleotides agree with TRBD2. CDR3 length: 16 amino acids. J was trimmed by 2 bases and V by 3 bases; bases with no gene match: 5. Germline V gives CDR1 KGHDR, CDR2 SFDVKD. CDR3 region: CATSDRAGGPKNIQYF. The DNA for the CDR3 is TGTGCCACCAGTGATAGGGCGGGAGGTCCCAAAAACATTCAGTACTTC.

Written as DNA, the CDR3 is TGTGCCACCCGACAGAGGAACACTGAAGCTTTCTTT. The encoded protein is CATRQRNTEAFF. The chain uses TRBV28 and TRBJ1-1; tentative D call: TRBD1 (5 bases). Germline V gene lookup returns CDR1 MDHEN and CDR2 SYDVKM. This CDR3 is 12 amino acids long. V lost 10 bases to trimming and J lost 1 base, with 10 bases between them.

The chain combines TRBV4-2 with TRBJ2-1; tentatively, D is TRBD2 (5 bases). Germline-derived CDR1 and CDR2 are LGHNA and YNFKEQ. V was trimmed by 2 bases and J by 1 base, leaving 15 bases between them. This CDR3 spans 17 amino acids. CDR3 residues: CASSQSTLGMSYNEQFF. As DNA, the CDR3 is TGTGCCAGCAGCCAAAGTACACTAGGGATGTCCTACAATGAGCAGTTCTTC.

The chain links TRBV27 to TRBJ2-1; 12 bases map to TRBD2. The germline gives CDR1 MNHEY, CDR2 SMNVEV (reference sequence). Germline trimming cut 5 bases from V and 7 bases from J; bases unmatched to any gene: 6. There are 15 residues in the CDR3. The CDR3 is CASSPRTSGKNEQFF. The DNA of the CDR3 is TGTGCCAGCAGTCCTCGGACTAGCGGGAAGAATGAGCAGTTCTTC.

As for this clone: This sample includes further DNA sequences coding for the same CDR3. V usage is TRBV19 and J usage is TRBJ2-1; D possibly corresponds to TRBD2 (5 bases). The CDR3 consists of 15 residues. V lost 7 bases to trimming and J lost 0 bases, with 13 bases between them. CDR1 is LNHDA, CDR2 SQIVND, per germline (reference sequence). Here the CDR3 DNA reads TGTGCCAGTACCCTAGGCCGGGACTCCTACAATGAGCAGTTCTTC. Amino acid sequence: CASTLGRDSYNEQFF. The full variable domain, in which reference TRBV19 and TRBJ2-1 provide the parts outside the CDR3, is DGGITQSPKYLFRKEGQNVTLSCEQNLNHDAMYWYRQDPGQGLRLIYYSQIVNDFQKGDIAEGYSVSREKKESFPLTVTSAQKNPTAFYLCASTLGRDSYNEQFFGPGTRLTVL.

This clone is a singleton in its sample. The chain links TRBV19 to TRBJ2-3; D gene uncertain. V was trimmed by 7 bases and J by 0 bases, leaving 17 bases between them. CDR1 LNHDA and CDR2 SQIVND come from the germline V gene (reference sequence). CDR3 size: 16 residues. In nucleotides, the CDR3 is TGTGCCAGTACCTATAGGCTAGTCGGGAGCACAGATACGCAGTATTTT. This translates into CASTYRLVGSTDTQYF.

This clone was seen a few times. The CDR3 DNA sequence: TGTGCCAGCAGCCCCGACAGGTACACTGAAGCTTTCTTT. Amino acid sequence: CASSPDRYTEAFF. The chain employs TRBV7-2 and TRBJ1-1; D might be TRBD1 (6 bases). Trimming removed 5 bases from V and 3 bases from J, with 10 bases in between. Germline values: CDR1 SGHTA, CDR2 FQGNSA. The CDR3 sequence is 13 residues long. The whole variable domain, remainder taken from reference TRBV7-2 and TRBJ1-1, is GAGVSQSPSNKVTEKGKDVELRCDPISGHTALYWYRQSLGQGLEFLIYFQGNSAPDKSGLPSDRFSAERTGGSVSTLTIQRTQQEDSAVYLCASSPDRYTEAFFGQGTRLTVV.

This clone was observed once. The chain recombines TRBV10-3 with TRBJ1-3, with unresolved D. The CDR3 consists of 15 residues. Germline CDR1 is ENHRY and CDR2 is SYGVKD. The germline V and J ends were trimmed by 0 bases and 0 bases, with 6 bases remaining between them. The CDR3 sequence is CAISESTVSGNTIYF. The CDR3 DNA follows: TGTGCCATCAGTGAGTCGACTGTCTCTGGAAACACCATATATTTT.

This clone was recorded only once. The chain joins TRBV27 to TRBJ2-7; TRBD2 is a possible D gene (5 bases). V lost 5 bases, J lost 4 bases, and 21 bases lay in between. This CDR3 is built from 16 residues. CDR1 is MNHEY, CDR2 SMNVEV, per germline (reference sequence). The CDR3 DNA follows: TGTGCCAGCAGTCCCCAGTATATCCGAGGGCCTTACGAGCAGTACTTC. Amino acid sequence: CASSPQYIRGPYEQYF.

This sequence joins TRBV28 and TRBJ1-5; D remains ambiguous. CDR3 size: 12 residues. Looked up from germline, CDR1 is MDHEN and CDR2 is SYDVKM. With 7 bases removed from V and 0 bases from J, the gap between germline ends came to 4 bases. This chain's CDR3 is CASTSSNQPQHF. The CDR3, as DNA: TGTGCCAGCACCAGTAGCAATCAGCCCCAGCATTTT.

This chain uses TRBV30 with TRBJ2-3; TRBD2 agrees at 14 bases. J lost 1 base, V lost 2 bases, and 2 bases had no gene match. The CDR3 loop spans 16 amino acids. CDR1 is GTSNPN, CDR2 SVGIG, per germline (reference sequence). CDR3 sequence reads: CAWSRGLAGGTDTQYF. The CDR3 DNA follows: TGTGCCTGGAGTCGGGGACTAGCGGGAGGCACAGATACGCAGTATTTT. Full variable domain (missing parts from reference TRBV30 and TRBJ2-3): SQTIHQWPATLVQPVGSPLSLECTVEGTSNPNLYWYRQAAGRGLQLLFYSVGIGQISSEVPQNLSASRPQDRQFILSSKKLLLSDSGFYLCAWSRGLAGGTDTQYFGPGTRLTVL.

The chain is built from TRBV7-8 and TRBJ1-5, with 9 bases identical to TRBD1. J lost 4 bases, V lost 1 base, and 11 bases had no gene match. The germline CDR1 and CDR2 sequences are SGHVS and FQNEAQ. This CDR3 comprises 18 residues. CDR3 DNA: TGTGCCAGCAGCTTAGTAATCTATGCGGGACAGGGAAATCAGCCCCAGCATTTT. Its protein is CASSLVIYAGQGNQPQHF.

The rearrangement joins TRBV5-5 to TRBJ1-2; D is unclear. Trimming left V 2 bases short and J 0 bases short, with 11 bases between. CDR3 size: 15 residues. The germline CDR1 and CDR2 sequences are SGHKS and YYEKEE (reference sequence). The CDR3 is CASSFVGSTNYGYTF. For the CDR3, the DNA is TGTGCCAGCAGCTTTGTGGGCTCAACTAACTATGGCTACACCTTC.

The chain links TRBV28 to TRBJ1-5; 8 positions match TRBD1. This CDR3 has 14 residues. The germline CDR1 and CDR2 sequences are MDHEN and SYDVKM. V was pared by 6 bases and J by 1 base, with 2 bases of the junction left unmatched. CDR3 DNA: TGTGCCAGCAGGAGGACAGGGAGCAATCAGCCCCAGCATTTT. Amino acid sequence: CASRRTGSNQPQHF.

The chain couples TRBV7-3 to TRBJ2-2, with TRBD2 identical over 13 bases. Germline CDR1 SGHTA, CDR2 FQGTGA. V was pared by 5 bases and J by 7 bases, with 10 bases of the junction left unmatched. The CDR3 consists of 17 residues. The CDR3: CASSPGLAGVSGGELFF. The DNA of the CDR3 is TGTGCCAGCAGCCCCGGACTAGCGGGAGTCTCGGGCGGGGAGCTGTTTTTT.

This sequence joins TRBV5-1 and TRBJ2-7; D remains unclear. CDR1 and CDR2 (germline): SGHRS, YFSETQ. The V gene lost 1 base and the J gene lost 5 bases, with 10 bases spanning the gap. CDR3 length equals 13 residues. The CDR3 nucleotides read TGCGCCAGCAGCTTGTGGCAATCCCACGAGCAGTACTTC. Translation: CASSLWQSHEQYF.

The chain combines TRBV11-2 with TRBJ2-7, with 8 nucleotides matching TRBD2. Trimming cost V 1 base and J 6 bases; bases outside gene matches: 8. This CDR3 is 15 amino acids long. Germline loops: CDR1 SGHAT, CDR2 FQNNGV. CDR3 sequence: CASSLAGGPFIEQYF. The CDR3 nucleotides read TGTGCCAGCAGCTTAGCGGGAGGGCCTTTTATCGAGCAGTACTTC.

The chain couples TRBV9 to TRBJ2-7, with a possible D match to TRBD2 (6 bases). CDR3 length: 14 residues. CDR1 is SGDLS and CDR2 is YYNGEE in the germline V gene. V lost 3 bases, J lost 1 base, and 11 bases lay in between. The CDR3 region has the DNA TGTGCCAGCAGCGAAGGACTATTTTCCTACGAGCAGTACTTC. Translation: CASSEGLFSYEQYF.